One sample yielded the 13 T cell receptor beta chains listed below, sequenced in a study of T cell repertoires in cytomegalovirus infection (dated by TCRdb to between 2018 and 2020). The sequencer was an Illumina HiSeq 1500. TCRdb trimmed the raw reads at Q25, called clones with MiXCR and kept productive beta chains. Every entry covers one CDR3 protein and lists the most common genes and DNA from its rows. The sample records 200,000 to 250,000 distinct CDR3 sequences, about 12% of which are singletons. The ten largest clones capture 1.6% of the sample. Sequencing was performed on PBMCs. These receptors all come from a human donor in good health (CMV status not recorded). Some clones in this sample may be carry-over from other donors' samples.

This sequence joins TRBV6-2 or TRBV6-3 and TRBJ1-2; 9 bases line up with TRBD1. This CDR3 region has 14 residues. The J segment lost 5 bases and the V segment lost 5 bases, leaving 6 bases of the junction unmatched. Germline loops: CDR1 MNHEY, CDR2 SVGEGT. Written as DNA, the CDR3 is TGTGCCAGCAGTCCCGGGACAGGGACATATGGCTACACCTTC. It codes for CASSPGTGTYGYTF.

This clonotype showed up many times. The rearrangement uses TRBV7-2 and TRBJ2-3; 10 bases agree with TRBD2. The CDR3 has 13 residues. Looked up from germline, CDR1 is SGHTA and CDR2 is FQGNSA. Germline trimming cut 5 bases from V and 11 bases from J; bases unmatched to any gene: 7. The CDR3 is CASSMQLAGQQYF. Here the CDR3 DNA reads TGTGCCAGCAGCATGCAACTAGCGGGGCAGCAGTATTTT.

This clonotype appeared many times. This chain uses TRBV5-3 with TRBJ1-5, with a weak D call TRBD1 (6 bases). TRBV5-3 is an ORF, and what it does is uncertain. The CDR3 is 17 residues long. V lost 2 bases and J 6 bases, leaving 21 bases between the germline ends. For the CDR3, the DNA is TGTGCCAGAAGCTTCGATGTGAGGGGGGCAAAGACTCAGCCCCAGCATTTT. Its protein is CARSFDVRGAKTQPQHF.

This clonotype was observed a few times. The chain couples TRBV29-1 to TRBJ2-3; no definite D call. This CDR3 spans 12 amino acids. Trimming shortened V by 3 bases and J by 1 base, and 5 bases separated the two germline ends. CDR1 SQVTM and CDR2 ANQGSEA come from the germline V gene. The CDR3 reads CSVESGTDTQYF. As DNA, the CDR3 is TGCAGCGTTGAGAGTGGCACAGATACGCAGTATTTT.

This clonotype has a handful of counts. The rearrangement joins TRBV5-6 to TRBJ2-5, with D possibly TRBD2 on 5 matching bases. V was clipped by 0 bases and J by 0 bases, with 15 bases between them. The CDR3 is 17 residues long. CDR1 is SGHDT, CDR2 YYEEEE, per germline. The CDR3 DNA reads as TGTGCCAGCAGCTTGGAAACCGGGAACTCATACCAAGAGACCCAGTACTTC. The encoded protein is CASSLETGNSYQETQYF. Full variable domain (remainder filled in from reference TRBV5-6 and TRBJ2-5): DAGVTQSPTHLIKTRGQQVTLRCSPKSGHDTVSWYQQALGQGPQFIFQYYEEEERQRGNFPDRFSGHQFPNYSSELNVNALLLGDSALYLCASSLETGNSYQETQYFGPGTRLLVL.

The chain combines TRBV11-1 with TRBJ2-7; a possible D gene is TRBD1 (6 bases). V was shortened by 1 base and J by 2 bases, with 9 bases between the two germline ends. The CDR3 has 14 amino acids. Germline CDR1 SGHAT, CDR2 FQDESV (reference sequence). The CDR3 sequence: CASSLGDIPYEQYF. The CDR3 coding sequence is TGTGCCAGCAGCTTAGGGGACATACCCTACGAGCAGTACTTC.

This clonotype was counted at least ten times. The rearrangement joins TRBV28 to TRBJ1-2, with D possibly matching TRBD1 (6 bases). The CDR3 is 16 residues long. Trimming cost V 5 bases and J 4 bases, with 20 bases left between them. Germline V CDR1 and CDR2: MDHEN, SYDVKM. Here the CDR3 reads CASSGTELTGPYGYTF. CDR3 in DNA: TGTGCCAGCAGTGGCACCGAACTGACAGGACCCTATGGCTACACCTTC.

The rearrangement joins TRBV29-1 to TRBJ1-2; perhaps TRBD1 as D (6 bases). CDR1 SQVTM and CDR2 ANQGSEA come from the germline V gene. Trimming removed 5 bases from V and 6 bases from J, with 19 bases in between. CDR3 length: 14 amino acids. Written as DNA, the CDR3 is TGCAGCGTTAGTGCCCGTGCGGGGGCGGATGGCTACACCTTC. Protein sequence: CSVSARAGADGYTF.

This clonotype was recorded many times. The chain has TRBV12-3 or TRBV12-4 and TRBJ2-7, with no clear D. CDR3 size: 14 residues. V lost 3 bases, J lost 2 bases, and 11 bases lay in between. This chain's CDR3 is CASSFPDRPYEQYF. As DNA, the CDR3 is TGTGCCAGCAGTTTCCCGGACCGGCCCTACGAGCAGTACTTC.

This clonotype was detected a few times. The genes are TRBV20-1 and TRBJ2-3, with 7 bases lining up with TRBD1. CDR1 DFQATT and CDR2 SNEGSKA come from the germline V gene (reference sequence). V lost 8 bases and J lost 0; bases outside the gene matches: 14. This CDR3 is 16 amino acids long. The CDR3 loop reads CSPRPIDRASTDTQYF. CDR3 nucleotides: TGCAGTCCACGGCCCATCGACAGGGCTAGCACAGATACGCAGTATTTT.

This clonotype was detected many times. This chain joins TRBV14 and TRBJ1-5, with TRBD1 identical over 10 bases. Per the germline V gene, CDR1 is SGHDN and CDR2 is FVKESK. There are 19 residues in the CDR3. Unmatched junction bases numbered 14, after V lost 6 bases and J lost 0 bases. Here the CDR3 reads CASRPRQGAIWYSNQPQHF. In DNA, the CDR3 is TGTGCCAGCAGGCCAAGACAGGGGGCAATTTGGTATAGCAATCAGCCCCAGCATTTT.

The chain carries TRBV6-2 or TRBV6-3 and TRBJ2-3; possibly TRBD1 for D (7 bases). Germline CDR1 MNHEY, CDR2 SVGEGT. This CDR3 contains 17 residues. V gave up 0 bases and J gave up 2 bases, with 15 bases separating them. CDR3 protein: CASSYSQGGPPTDTQYF. DNA of the CDR3: TGTGCCAGCAGTTACTCCCAGGGGGGCCCCCCCACAGATACGCAGTATTTT.

This clonotype turned up a few times. This chain uses TRBV14 with TRBJ1-1, with unresolved D. V lost 1 base, J lost 11 bases, and 14 bases lay in between. The germline gives CDR1 SGHDN, CDR2 FVKESK. The CDR3 has 13 amino acids. The CDR3 here is CASSQGTFQRAFF. CDR3 sequence (DNA): TGTGCCAGCAGCCAAGGGACTTTTCAAAGGGCTTTCTTT.